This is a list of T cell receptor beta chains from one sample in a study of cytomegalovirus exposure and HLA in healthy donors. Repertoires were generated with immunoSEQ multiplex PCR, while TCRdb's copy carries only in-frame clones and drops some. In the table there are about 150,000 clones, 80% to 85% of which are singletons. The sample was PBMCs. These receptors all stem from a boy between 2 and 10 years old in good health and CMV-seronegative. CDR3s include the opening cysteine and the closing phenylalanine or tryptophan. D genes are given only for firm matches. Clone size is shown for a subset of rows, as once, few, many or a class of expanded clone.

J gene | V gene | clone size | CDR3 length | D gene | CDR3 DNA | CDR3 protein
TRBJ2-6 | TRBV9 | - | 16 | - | TGTGCCAGCAGCGTCCAAATTCACTCTGGGGCCAACGTCCTGACTTTC | CASSVQIHSGANVLTF
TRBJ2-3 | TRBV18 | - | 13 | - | TGTGCCAGCCCTACTACTAGCACAGATACGCAGTATTTT | CASPTTSTDTQYF
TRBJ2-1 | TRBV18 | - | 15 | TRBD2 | TGTGCCAGCTCACCACTAGCGGGAGGAGGAAATGAGCAGTTCTTC | CASSPLAGGGNEQFF
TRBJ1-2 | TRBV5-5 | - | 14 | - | TGTGCCAGCAGCTTGGCAGGGGCTAACTATGGCTACACCTTC | CASSLAGANYGYTF
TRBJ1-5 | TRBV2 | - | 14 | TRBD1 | TGTGCCAGCAGAGGACAGGGAGGCAATCAGCCCCAGCATTTT | CASRGQGGNQPQHF
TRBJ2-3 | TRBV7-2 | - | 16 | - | TGTGCCAGCAGCTTCCGGGGTAGTCGGGGCACAGATACGCAGTATTTT | CASSFRGSRGTDTQYF
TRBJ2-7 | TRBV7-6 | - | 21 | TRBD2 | TGTGCCAGCAGCTTAGTAGACTTGGGACTAGCGGGAGGGTCCAGCTCCTACGAGCAGTACTTC | CASSLVDLGLAGGSSSYEQYF
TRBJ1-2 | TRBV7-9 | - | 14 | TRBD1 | TGTGCCAGCAGCCCCCGGACAGGTATTCCTGGCTACACCTTC | CASSPRTGIPGYTF
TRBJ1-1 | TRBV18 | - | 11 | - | TGTGCCAGCTCAGCAGGGGAGATTGTTTTCTTT | CASSAGEIVFF
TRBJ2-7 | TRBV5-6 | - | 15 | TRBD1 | TGTGCCAGCAGCTTTGATGGGACAGGGCTTTACGAGCAGTACTTC | CASSFDGTGLYEQYF
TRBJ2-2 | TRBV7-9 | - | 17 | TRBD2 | TGTGCCAGCAGCTTACAACGGGCGGGAGCGGACACCGGGGAGCTGTTTTTT | CASSLQRAGADTGELFF
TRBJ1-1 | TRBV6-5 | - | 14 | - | TGTGCCAGTTACAGTTACGGGGGGCCGACTGAAGCTTTCTTT | CASYSYGGPTEAFF
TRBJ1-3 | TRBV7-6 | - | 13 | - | TGTGCCAGCACCACAGGACATGGAAACACCATATATTTT | CASTTGHGNTIYF
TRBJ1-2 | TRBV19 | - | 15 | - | TGTGCCAGTAGTTCAACCAGGGGCCTTGACTATGGCTACACCTTC | CASSSTRGLDYGYTF
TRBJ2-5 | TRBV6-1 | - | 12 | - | TGTGCCAGCAGTCTAGACCAAGAGACCCAGTACTTC | CASSLDQETQYF
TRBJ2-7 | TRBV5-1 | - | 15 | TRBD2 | TGCGCCAGCAGCTTGGCTAGCGGGATTTCCTACGAGCAGTACTTC | CASSLASGISYEQYF
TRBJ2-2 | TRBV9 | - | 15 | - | TGTGCCAGCAGCGTAAGGCAGGGGAACACCGGGGAGCTGTTTTTT | CASSVRQGNTGELFF
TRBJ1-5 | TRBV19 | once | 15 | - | TGTGCCAGTATCCCTGGGCAGGGTCCTAATCAGCCCCAGCATTTT | CASIPGQGPNQPQHF
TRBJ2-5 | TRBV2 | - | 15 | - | TGTGCCAGCAGTGTCCCGGGAATTAGAGCGGGGACCCAGTACTTC | CASSVPGIRAGTQYF
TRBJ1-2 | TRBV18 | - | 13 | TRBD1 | TGTGCCAGCTCACCACCGACAGGGGGTGGCTACACCTTC | CASSPPTGGGYTF
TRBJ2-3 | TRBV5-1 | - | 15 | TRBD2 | TGCGCCAGCAGCCATAGCGGGACCCGGGGGGATACGCAGTATTTT | CASSHSGTRGDTQYF
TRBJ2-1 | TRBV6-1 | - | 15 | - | TGTGCCAGCACCCCAGGACGTAACAGGGAGGGTGAGCAGTTCTTC | CASTPGRNREGEQFF
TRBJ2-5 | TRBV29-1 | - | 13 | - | TGCAGCGCCCCCCCGGACTCTGGGGAGACCCAGTACTTC | CSAPPDSGETQYF
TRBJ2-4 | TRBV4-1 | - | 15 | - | TGCGCCAGCAGCCAAGAGACGGGGGTCCAAAACATTCAGTACTTC | CASSQETGVQNIQYF
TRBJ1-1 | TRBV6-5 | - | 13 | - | TGTGCCAGCAGTTACGGGAGGGGTACTGAAGCTTTCTTT | CASSYGRGTEAFF
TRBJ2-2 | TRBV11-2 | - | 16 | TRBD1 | TGTGCCAGCAGCCCCCTACAGGGGGCGAACACCGGGGAGCTGTTTTTT | CASSPLQGANTGELFF
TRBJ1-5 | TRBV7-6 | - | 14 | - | TGTGCCAGCAGCTCAACAGGGTTGGATCAGCCCCAGCATTTT | CASSSTGLDQPQHF
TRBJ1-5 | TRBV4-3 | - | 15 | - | TGCGCCAGCAGCCAAGATCGGGGAGGGGGTCAGCCCCAGCATTTT | CASSQDRGGGQPQHF
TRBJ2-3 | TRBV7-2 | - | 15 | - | TGTGCCAGCAGCTCGACTAGGACTAGCACAGATACGCAGTATTTT | CASSSTRTSTDTQYF
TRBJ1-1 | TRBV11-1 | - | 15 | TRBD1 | TGTGCCAGCAGCCTTGGGACAGGATGGAACACTGAAGCTTTCTTT | CASSLGTGWNTEAFF
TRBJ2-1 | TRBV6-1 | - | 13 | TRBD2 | TGTGCCAGCAGAAAGGCGGGGGGGTATGAGCAGTTCTTC | CASRKAGGYEQFF
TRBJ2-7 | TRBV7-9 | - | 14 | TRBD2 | TGTGCCAGCAGCTTGCGGGAGGCGCTCCACGAGCAGTACTTC | CASSLREALHEQYF
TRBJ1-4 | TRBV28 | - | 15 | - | TGTGCCAGCAGTCGACAGGATTCAACTAATGAAAAACTGTTTTTT | CASSRQDSTNEKLFF
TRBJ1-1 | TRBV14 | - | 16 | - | TGTGCCAGCAGCCAAGTGTTTCTCCGAGATAACACTGAAGCTTTCTTT | CASSQVFLRDNTEAFF
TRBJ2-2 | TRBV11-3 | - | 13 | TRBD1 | TGTGCCAGCAGCCACGGGACAGTCGGGGAGCTGTTTTTT | CASSHGTVGELFF
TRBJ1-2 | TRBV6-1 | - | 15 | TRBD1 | TGTGCCAGCAGCGATAGGACAGGGCGCGGCTATGGCTACACCTTC | CASSDRTGRGYGYTF
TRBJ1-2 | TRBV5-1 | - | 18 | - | TGCGCCAGCAGCTTGGCCCCCCCTTTAACAGGGACTATTAATGGCTACACCTTC | CASSLAPPLTGTINGYTF
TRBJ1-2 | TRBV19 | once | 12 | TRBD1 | TGTGCCAGTAGTGGGACAGGGGCAGGCTACACCTTC | CASSGTGAGYTF
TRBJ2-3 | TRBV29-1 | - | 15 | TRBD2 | TGCAGCGTCGCCCTCCTAGCGGCAAGCACAGATACGCAGTATTTT | CSVALLAASTDTQYF
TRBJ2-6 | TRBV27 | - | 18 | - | TGTGCCAGCAGTCCTAGAGACGGGCGGAGGTCTGGGGCCAACGTCCTGACTTTC | CASSPRDGRRSGANVLTF
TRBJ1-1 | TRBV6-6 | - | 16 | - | TGTGCCAGCAGCGCAACCGCGCCAGGCATAAACACTGAAGCTTTCTTT | CASSATAPGINTEAFF
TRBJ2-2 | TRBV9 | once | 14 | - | TGTGCCAGCAGCTGGACTGGTAACACCGGGGAGCTGTTTTTT | CASSWTGNTGELFF
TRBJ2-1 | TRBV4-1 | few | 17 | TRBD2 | TGCGCCAGCAGCCAAGCCCCCCCCAGCGGGGGGTACAATGAGCAGTTCTTC | CASSQAPPSGGYNEQFF
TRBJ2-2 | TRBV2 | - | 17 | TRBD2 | TGTGCCAGCAGAAACGCTCCCGGGGGGAAGGACACCGGGGAGCTGTTTTTT | CASRNAPGGKDTGELFF
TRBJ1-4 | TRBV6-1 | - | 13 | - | TGTGCCAGCCTGGGCAAGTGGAATGAAAAACTGTTTTTT | CASLGKWNEKLFF
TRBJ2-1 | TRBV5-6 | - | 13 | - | TGTGCCAGCAGCAAAACCGCCCTAAGTGAGCAGTTCTTC | CASSKTALSEQFF
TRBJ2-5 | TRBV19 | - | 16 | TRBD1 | TGTGCCAGTAGTATAAGGGGGACAGGGGATTACGAGACCCAGTACTTC | CASSIRGTGDYETQYF
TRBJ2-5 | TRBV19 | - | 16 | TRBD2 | TGTGCCAGTAGCCATACTAGCGGGGGGGCCTTTGAGACCCAGTACTTC | CASSHTSGGAFETQYF
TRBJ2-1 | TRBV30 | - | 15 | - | TGTGCCTGGAGTCCAGCGGCCCTCTCCTACAATGAGCAGTTCTTC | CAWSPAALSYNEQFF